This T cell receptor beta chain was observed in a study of long-term antiretroviral therapy in people with HIV. Findings and caveats of the study: Transplant donor controls retained higher diversity, though diversity increased after ART. It was not possible to obtain data on ART adherence, viral resistance or therapy changes. Control repertoires displayed wider CDR3 length ranges than the HIV repertoires. Pre-ART clonal expansion yielded clones that dominated the repertoire at all time points.

Researchers report immunoSEQ v3.0 was run at survey level. Produced via immunoSEQ multiplex PCR; TCRdb's table is partial and in-frame only. The table lists around 12,000 clones, around 90% of them singletons. For this clone: Its specificity is unknown.

The TCR originated in a woman between 35 and 50 years old with HIV. Sequencing was performed on unsorted PBMCs, taken 2.1 years after starting antiretroviral therapy.

CDR3 bases: TGTGCCAGCAGCTTAACTTGGACAGGGGTCGTGAGAGAGACCCAGTACTTC. It is translated as CASSLTWTGVVRETQYF. This chain uses TRBV5-6 with TRBJ2-5; 9 nucleotides line up with TRBD1. The germline V gene encodes CDR1 SGHDT and CDR2 YYEEEE. The V segment lost 2 bases and the J segment 4 bases; nucleotides outside the gene matches: 12. This CDR3 comprises 17 residues.